This T cell receptor (beta chain) was obtained from a study of identical twins. General observations from the study: Models underpredicted monozygotic twin sharing of out-of-frame TCR alpha. In zero-insertion analyses, partial confounding could arise from invariant MAIT and iNKT cells.

A universal primer site was incorporated via template switching, and the cDNA contained unique molecular identifiers. TCRdb analysed the 5' RACE reads with MiXCR anew, one entry per CDR3 protein. Here the sample spans 1,800,000 or so distinct CDR3 sequences, about 32% being singletons. The CDR3 contains 13 residues. Germline CDR1 SEHNR, CDR2 FQNEAQ (reference sequence). The V gene lost 4 bases and the J gene lost 8 bases, with 14 bases spanning the gap. A word on this clonotype: What it binds is not known.

This chain uses TRBV7-9 with TRBJ1-2; D unclear. The TCR sequence derives from a newborn girl in good health. The sequencing input was cord blood. The CDR3 protein is CASSSPRHGGYTF. As DNA, the CDR3 is TGTGCCAGCAGCTCCCCGCGTCACGGGGGCTACACCTTC.